Below are 25 T cell receptor beta chains sequenced from a single sample in a study of response to subunit inactivated influenza vaccine. One entry per CDR3 protein, called by TCRdb with MiXCR from the RT-PCR reads. The sample lists roughly 460,000 distinct CDR3 sequences; approximately 10% were seen once. The source was PBMCs from blood, collected more than 35 days after vaccination. These receptors were collected from a man aged 45-60 years who received an inactivated influenza vaccine.

This chain connects TRBV9 to TRBJ2-3, with 8 bases that match TRBD2. This CDR3 has 16 amino acids. Germline V gives CDR1 SGDLS, CDR2 YYNGEE. Unmatched junction bases numbered 6, after V lost 2 bases and J lost 1 base. The CDR3 is CASSVQETSGTDTQYF. The CDR3 DNA reads TGTGCCAGCAGCGTCCAGGAGACTAGCGGCACAGATACGCAGTATTTT.

Of note for this clonotype: A much larger clone differs from this one at a single base, so this may be a read error. This chain connects TRBV20-1 to TRBJ2-2; D might be TRBD2 (6 bases). Germline V CDR1 and CDR2: DFQATT, SNEGSKA (reference sequence). This CDR3 has 16 amino acids. The CDR3 is CSARDPTAGNTGGLFF. The DNA for the CDR3 is TGCAGTGCTAGAGACCCCACGGCGGGGAACACCGGGGGGCTGTTTTTT.

This clonotype has more than one count but fewer than ten. The chain links TRBV5-1 to TRBJ2-4, with 7 bases lining up with TRBD2. The trim removed 0 bases at V and 6 bases at J, leaving 9 bases unmatched. The germline gives CDR1 SGHRS, CDR2 YFSETQ. There are 16 residues in the CDR3. The CDR3 nucleotides are TGCGCCAGCAGCTTGGGGGCTAGCGGAGGGATAAACATTCAGTACTTC. Residues: CASSLGASGGINIQYF.

This clonotype occurred many times. The V call is TRBV7-9, the J call TRBJ2-1, with D uncertain. The CDR3 runs to 13 residues. Germline-derived CDR1 and CDR2 are SEHNR and FQNEAQ (reference sequence). Trimming cost V 1 base and J 7 bases, with 8 bases left between them. The CDR3 nucleotides read TGTGCCAGCAGCTTAGGCGAGTGGAATGAGCAGTTCTTC. Amino acid sequence: CASSLGEWNEQFF.

This clonotype was observed a handful of times. The chain joins TRBV6-1 to TRBJ2-1; 8 bases map to TRBD1. The ends lost 5 bases at V and 13 bases at J; junction bases unmatched: 4. CDR1 MNHNS and CDR2 SASEGT come from the germline V gene. This CDR3 is built from 11 residues. The chain's CDR3 is CASSTTGEQFF. The CDR3 DNA is TGTGCCAGCAGTACGACAGGGGAACAGTTCTTC.

The rearrangement links TRBV6-5 to TRBJ2-2; D is unclear. Trimming shortened V by 0 bases and J by 5 bases, and 13 bases separated the two germline ends. The CDR3 is made up of 16 amino acids. The germline CDR1 and CDR2 sequences are MNHEY and SVGAGI. CDR3 residues: CASSYSTGLGTGELFF. The CDR3, as DNA: TGTGCCAGCAGTTACTCGACCGGATTAGGGACCGGGGAGCTGTTTTTT.

At least ten counts were recorded for this clonotype. This chain links TRBV12-3 or TRBV12-4 with TRBJ2-1, with D uncertain. Trimming removed 6 bases at V and 0 bases at J, with 9 bases between. This CDR3 spans 14 amino acids. CDR3 protein: CASSPRTSYNEQFF. The CDR3 region has the DNA TGTGCCAGCAGCCCGCGGACCTCCTACAATGAGCAGTTCTTC.

J is TRBJ2-5 and V is TRBV24-1; D is perhaps TRBD2 (6 bases). The CDR3 totals 16 residues. Germline V gene lookup returns CDR1 KGHDR and CDR2 SFDVKD. The ends were cut back, 3 bases at V and 2 bases at J, with 15 bases in the middle. This CDR3 is CATSDVGTGLQETQYF. The DNA for the CDR3 is TGTGCCACCAGTGATGTAGGGACTGGATTACAAGAGACCCAGTACTTC.

The table lists this clonotype with many counts. CDR3 residues: CASSSSPTSGYYEQYF. For the CDR3, the DNA is TGTGCCAGCAGCTCTTCCCCGACTAGCGGGTATTACGAGCAGTACTTC. The genes are TRBV7-6 and TRBJ2-7; TRBD2 matches at 10 bases. The V segment lost 4 bases and the J segment 4 bases; nucleotides outside the gene matches: 10. This CDR3 spans 16 amino acids. Germline-derived CDR1 and CDR2 are SGHVS and FNYEAQ. The full variable domain, in which reference TRBV7-6 and TRBJ2-7 provide the parts outside the CDR3, is GAGVSQSPRYKVTKRGQDVALRCDPISGHVSLYWYRQALGQGPEFLTYFNYEAQQDKSGLPNDRFSAERPEGSISTLTIQRTEQRDSAMYRCASSSSPTSGYYEQYFGPGTRLTVT.

A word on this clonotype: A read error may be the cause here, since a much bigger clone is one base away. The chain is built from TRBV29-1 and TRBJ2-1; D ambiguous. From germline, CDR1 is SQVTM and CDR2 ANQGSEA. The CDR3 has 11 residues. In nucleotides, the CDR3 is TGCAGCGTTGGAGCGAGGAATGAGCGGTTCTTC. Translated, it gives CSVGARNERFF.

This clonotype has only a few counts. V and J are TRBV28 and TRBJ1-6, with D unresolved. CDR1 MDHEN and CDR2 SYDVKM come from the germline V gene. This CDR3 has 12 residues. The V gene lost 7 bases and the J gene lost 14 bases, with 15 bases spanning the gap. The chain's CDR3 is CASTGRLVTLHF. In nucleotides, the CDR3 is TGTGCCAGCACTGGGCGTTTGGTAACCCTCCACTTT.

This clonotype was picked up many times. The chain has TRBV12-3 or TRBV12-4 and TRBJ1-2; 7 bases align to TRBD1. The CDR3 extends over 13 amino acids. V gave up 8 bases and J gave up 2 bases; unmatched junction bases: 5. The CDR3 region is CASQGGRNYGYTF. CDR3 nucleotide sequence: TGTGCCAGCCAGGGGGGGAGGAACTATGGCTACACCTTC.

Points on this clonotype: A single base separates this from a much larger clone, so it may be a read error. The J gene is TRBJ2-1, the V gene TRBV18; D might be TRBD2 (6 bases). CDR1 KGHSH and CDR2 LQKENI come from the germline V gene. Trimming took 6 bases from V and 6 from J, leaving 18 bases between them. The CDR3 spans 15 residues. The DNA of the CDR3 is TGTGCCAGCTCCCCAGCGGGCTCGCTTTGCAATGAGCAGTTCTTC. Its translation: CASSPAGSLCNEQFF.

This clonotype was seen a few times. This rearrangement joins TRBV12-3 or TRBV12-4 to TRBJ2-2, with D possibly TRBD2 on 6 matching bases. This CDR3 comprises 14 residues. Trimming shortened V by 0 bases and J by 6 bases, and 8 bases separated the two germline ends. CDR3 residues: CASSLALASGELFF. The CDR3 region has the DNA TGTGCCAGCAGTTTAGCGCTAGCGTCCGGGGAGCTGTTTTTT.

This clonotype appeared a few times. J is TRBJ2-5 and V is TRBV6-1; 13 nucleotides agree with TRBD2. Germline assignment: CDR1 MNHNS and CDR2 SASEGT. CDR3 length: 16 amino acids. V lost 5 bases to trimming and J lost 4 bases; unmatched junction nucleotides: 7. The CDR3 loop is CASSRTSGSLGETQYF. CDR3 nucleotides: TGTGCCAGCAGTCGGACTAGCGGGAGTCTCGGAGAGACCCAGTACTTC.

This clonotype turned up a few times. The chain has TRBV7-9 and TRBJ1-1; unclear D gene. Trimming shortened V by 5 bases and J by 6 bases, and 13 bases separated the two germline ends. CDR1 and CDR2 (germline): SEHNR, FQNEAQ (reference sequence). CDR3 size: 13 residues. CDR3 nucleotide sequence: TGTGCCAGCAGCGGACTAGAGGCAGCTGAAGCTTTCTTT. This translates into CASSGLEAAEAFF.

This clonotype has more than one count but fewer than ten. The chain links TRBV20-1 to TRBJ2-5; D perhaps matches TRBD2 (5 bases). CDR1 and CDR2 from the germline V gene are DFQATT and SNEGSKA (reference sequence). CDR3 length equals 20 residues. Between the trimmed V and J ends, which lost 2 bases and 5 bases, there was a span of 33 bases. The CDR3 loop reads CSARTGTPTTRAQTRETQYF. CDR3 nucleotides: TGCAGTGCTAGAACGGGAACCCCTACTACCCGGGCCCAGACGAGGGAGACCCAGTACTTC.

In its sample, this clonotype was seen a few times. The V gene is TRBV5-1, the J gene TRBJ2-3; D is perhaps TRBD1 (5 bases). The germline V gene has CDR1 SGHRS and CDR2 YFSETQ. This CDR3 region has 16 residues. Trimming removed 4 bases at V and 6 bases at J, with 21 bases between. The CDR3 DNA follows: TGCGCCAGCAGCCCCCTAGGGGATTACGGTTGGGATACGCAGTATTTT. It specifies CASSPLGDYGWDTQYF.

This clonotype was counted between two and nine times. This chain joins TRBV20-1 and TRBJ2-1; tentatively, D is TRBD1 (5 bases). CDR3 size: 14 residues. Germline V gene data show CDR1 as DFQATT and CDR2 as SNEGSKA (reference sequence). The V end lost 7 bases, the J end lost 9 bases, and 22 bases lay between the germline ends. The CDR3 region is CSVPRGTGSSEQFF. CDR3 nucleotide sequence: TGCAGTGTACCTCGAGGAACAGGTTCATCTGAGCAGTTCTTC.

The rearrangement uses TRBV7-8 and TRBJ2-7, with D perhaps TRBD2 (5 bases). Germline-derived CDR1 and CDR2 are SGHVS and FQNEAQ. CDR3 length: 15 amino acids. V was trimmed by 5 bases and J by 8 bases, leaving 22 bases between them. For the CDR3, the DNA is TGTGCCAGCAGCCCTCGTTTCCTAGCCGGGAATCAGCAGTACTTC. Its protein is CASSPRFLAGNQQYF.

The sample holds many counts of this clonotype. V and J are TRBV12-3 or TRBV12-4 and TRBJ2-3; D is unclear. The V end lost 3 bases, the J end lost 4 bases, and 11 bases lay between the germline ends. This CDR3 has 14 amino acids. CDR3 amino acids: CASSFGDSSDTQYF. The CDR3 nucleotides read TGTGCCAGCAGTTTTGGGGATTCATCAGATACGCAGTATTTT.

This clonotype was seen more than once but under ten times. The V and J genes are TRBV7-9 and TRBJ2-7; TRBD1 agrees at 7 bases. The CDR3 sequence is 14 residues long. Looked up from germline, CDR1 is SEHNR and CDR2 is FQNEAQ (reference sequence). V dropped 4 bases and J dropped 2; count of bases not matched to a gene: 5. CDR3: CASSSTGYAYEQYF. CDR3 in DNA: TGTGCCAGCAGCTCGACAGGGTACGCCTACGAGCAGTACTTC. Filled out from reference TRBV7-9 and TRBJ2-7, the complete variable domain reads DTGVSQNPRHKITKRGQNVTFRCDPISEHNRLYWYRQTLGQGPEFLTYFQNEAQLEKSRLLSDRFSAERPKGSFSTLEIQRTEQGDSAMYLCASSSTGYAYEQYFGPGTRLTVT.

In its sample, this clonotype was seen a few times. The genes are TRBV4-1 and TRBJ2-7; D perhaps matches TRBD1 (6 bases). Germline V gene data show CDR1 as MGHRA and CDR2 as YSYEKL. Trimming cost V 1 base and J 1 base, with 14 bases left between them. The CDR3 is made up of 16 amino acids. The CDR3: CASSQVAPGQSYEQYF. The CDR3 coding sequence is TGCGCCAGCAGCCAAGTGGCCCCCGGACAGTCCTACGAGCAGTACTTC.

The chain couples TRBV7-9 to TRBJ2-7; 7 positions agree with TRBD1. V shed 5 bases, J shed 2 bases, and the junction held 6 bases outside the gene matches. CDR1 and CDR2 (germline): SEHNR, FQNEAQ (reference sequence). This CDR3 has 14 residues. Here the CDR3 DNA reads TGTGCCAGCAGCCACCGGGACAGACCCTACGAGCAGTACTTC. Translation: CASSHRDRPYEQYF.

The rearrangement joins TRBV9 to TRBJ2-1, with D hard to call. Germline V gives CDR1 SGDLS, CDR2 YYNGEE. CDR3 length: 13 residues. V lost 3 bases and J lost 4, with 8 bases in between. The CDR3 region has the DNA TGTGCCAGCAGCGAAAGCGTTTACAATGAGCAGTTCTTC. Translation gives CASSESVYNEQFF.